The T cell receptor beta chain described here comes from a study of T cell repertoires in cytomegalovirus infection. Study background: Public signatures in TCR beta pointed to CMV infection and matching HLA type. Findings and caveats of the study: Cumulative frequency (of public TCR beta family members) identified carriers of CMV plus the relevant HLA. Across the ex vivo response, the dominant clonotypes were HLA-C-restricted CMV-specific TCR beta clonotypes.

In TCRdb, the reads were re-called with MiXCR into one record per CDR3 protein. The table records about 180,000 distinct CDR3 sequences, roughly 17% of them present only once. Concerning this clonotype itself: No antigen is known for it.

V was clipped by 3 bases and J by 10 bases; unmatched bases: 10. CDR1 is MDHEN, CDR2 SYDVKM, per germline. The CDR3 runs 14 residues. The genes are TRBV28 and TRBJ1-2; 8 bases agree with TRBD1. This receptor was obtained from a human donor in good health (CMV status not recorded). Some clones in this sample may be carry-over from other donors' samples. The sequenced sample was CD8+ T cells from PBMCs. CDR3: CASSLLTGGTDYTF. The CDR3 DNA reads TGTGCCAGCAGTTTGCTTACAGGGGGTACGGACTACACCTTC.